A selection of T cell receptor beta chains follows, all from one sample in a study of cytomegalovirus exposure and HLA in healthy donors. Sequencing was performed with immunoSEQ multiplex PCR; in TCRdb, only in-frame clones are kept and a portion is missing. The sample has over 200,000 clones; approximately 84% are singletons. Sequenced input: PBMCs. The receptors originated from a woman aged 40 to 49 in good health and CMV-seronegative. The CDR3 runs from the conserved cysteine through the conserved F or W. The D gene is left open where the match is weak. The size field is filled for only some rows; it gives once, few, many or a size class.

d_gene	abundance	v_gene	j_gene	CDR3aa	CDR3nt
TRBD1	once	TRBV10-3	TRBJ1-2	CAIRRAVSGTGGAYYGYTF	TGTGCCATCAGGAGAGCCGTTTCCGGGACAGGGGGCGCGTACTATGGCTACACCTTC
.	.	TRBV4-1	TRBJ1-3	CASSQENRVGNTIYF	TGCGCCAGCAGCCAAGAAAACAGGGTGGGAAACACCATATATTTT
TRBD2	.	TRBV7-2	TRBJ2-3	CASSRRLAGARDTQYF	TGTGCCAGCAGCCGCCGACTAGCGGGTGCAAGGGATACGCAGTATTTT
.	.	TRBV14	TRBJ2-7	CASSLTGPSYEQYF	TGTGCCAGCAGCCTGACAGGCCCTTCCTACGAGCAGTACTTC
.	.	TRBV11-2	TRBJ1-5	CASSLGARNQPQHF	TGTGCCAGCAGCTTAGGGGCCCGCAATCAGCCCCAGCATTTT
.	.	TRBV6-1	TRBJ2-1	CASSRVVRANNEQFF	TGTGCCAGCAGTAGAGTCGTCAGGGCCAACAATGAGCAGTTCTTC
TRBD1	once	TRBV7-9	TRBJ2-7	CASRISGTGPYEQYF	TGTGCCAGCAGAATATCCGGGACAGGGCCCTACGAGCAGTACTTC
TRBD1	.	TRBV9	TRBJ1-2	CASSPFQGASGSYTF	TGTGCCAGCAGTCCCTTCCAGGGGGCCTCCGGGAGCTACACCTTC
.	.	TRBV28	TRBJ2-7	CASSMTGLTYEQYF	TGTGCCAGCAGTATGACAGGTCTCACCTACGAGCAGTACTTC
TRBD2	.	TRBV19	TRBJ2-1	CASTETSGGPEQFF	TGTGCCAGTACGGAGACTAGCGGGGGCCCTGAGCAGTTCTTC
.	.	TRBV6-6	TRBJ2-7	CASRDHGGHTYEQYF	TGTGCCAGCAGAGACCACGGGGGGCACACCTACGAGCAGTACTTC
.	.	TRBV14	TRBJ2-1	CASSQDVGLPYNEQFF	TGTGCCAGTAGCCAAGATGTTGGCCTTCCCTACAATGAGCAGTTCTTC
.	.	TRBV19	TRBJ2-1	CASSRSSTGLNEQFF	TGTGCCAGTAGTCGATCTAGCACCGGTTTGAATGAGCAGTTCTTC
TRBD1	.	TRBV19	TRBJ1-4	CASRADREEKLFF	TGTGCCAGTAGGGCGGACAGGGAGGAAAAACTGTTTTTT
TRBD1	.	TRBV2	TRBJ1-1	CASRGQGENTEAFF	TGTGCCAGCAGGGGACAGGGCGAGAACACTGAAGCTTTCTTT
.	few	TRBV5-6	TRBJ1-5	CASSRQDHSNQPQHF	TGTGCCAGCAGCCGACAGGACCATAGCAATCAGCCCCAGCATTTT
.	.	TRBV7-3	TRBJ2-3	CASSSSVDTQYF	TGTGCCAGCAGCTCCTCTGTCGATACGCAGTATTTT
.	.	TRBV11-3	TRBJ1-6	CASSFDGNSPLHF	TGTGCCAGCAGCTTCGATGGCAATTCACCCCTCCACTTT
TRBD2	.	TRBV12-5	TRBJ2-1	CASGLPEPGLAGATYNEQFF	TGTGCTAGTGGTTTGCCCGAACCGGGACTAGCGGGGGCTACCTACAATGAGCAGTTCTTC
.	.	TRBV9	TRBJ2-7	CASSVGVGEEYEQYF	TGTGCCAGCAGCGTAGGTGTAGGGGAGGAGTACGAGCAGTACTTC
TRBD1	.	TRBV30	TRBJ2-7	CAWSVRDRPLKQYF	TGTGCCTGGAGTGTACGGGACAGGCCGCTGAAGCAGTACTTC
.	.	TRBV5-1	TRBJ1-1	CASSSTGGGYTEAFF	TGCGCCAGCAGCTCCACGGGAGGGGGGTACACTGAAGCTTTCTTT
TRBD1	.	TRBV18	TRBJ1-4	CASSPGTVNEKLFF	TGTGCCAGCTCACCCGGGACAGTTAATGAAAAACTGTTTTTT
TRBD2	.	TRBV11-3	TRBJ2-1	CASSSGLAGRSSYNEQFF	TGTGCCAGCAGCTCCGGACTAGCGGGGCGTAGCTCCTACAATGAGCAGTTCTTC
TRBD1	.	TRBV7-9	TRBJ1-2	CASSVGQGQNYGYTF	TGTGCCAGCAGCGTCGGACAGGGCCAAAACTATGGCTACACCTTC
TRBD2	.	TRBV13	TRBJ2-1	CASRGLTSGGADEQFF	TGTGCCAGCAGGGGGCTTACTAGCGGGGGGGCCGATGAGCAGTTCTTC
TRBD1	.	TRBV5-1	TRBJ1-2	CASSPSGTGPNYGYTF	TGCGCCAGCAGCCCCTCCGGGACAGGACCTAACTATGGCTACACCTTC
TRBD1	.	TRBV11-1	TRBJ2-7	CASSPGTGIYEQYF	TGTGCCAGCAGCCCCGGGACAGGGATCTACGAGCAGTACTTC
TRBD1	.	TRBV6-5	TRBJ1-2	CASSYSTGGHDYGYTF	TGTGCCAGCAGTTACTCAACAGGGGGGCATGACTATGGCTACACCTTC
.	.	TRBV29-1	TRBJ2-5	CSVDLQGPAQYF	TGCAGCGTTGATTTGCAGGGTCCGGCCCAGTACTTC
.	.	TRBV5-1	TRBJ1-2	CASSLDIQGRTYGYTF	TGCGCCAGCAGCTTGGACATTCAGGGGCGAACCTATGGCTACACCTTC
.	.	TRBV7-9	TRBJ2-3	CASSYYRDTQYF	TGTGCCAGCAGCTACTACAGGGATACGCAGTATTTT
TRBD1	.	TRBV5-1	TRBJ2-7	CASTKEWTDRVFEQYF	TGCGCCAGCACAAAAGAATGGACGGACAGGGTGTTCGAGCAGTACTTC
.	.	TRBV6-5	TRBJ2-7	CASSQGTGRKEQYF	TGTGCCAGCAGCCAGGGAACAGGTCGTAAAGAGCAGTACTTC
TRBD1	few	TRBV28	TRBJ2-1	CASSLLGQGSNNEQFF	TGTGCCAGCAGTTTATTGGGACAGGGGTCTAACAATGAGCAGTTCTTC
TRBD1	.	TRBV5-1	TRBJ1-6	CASSFLGPDRPNSPLHF	TGCGCCAGCAGCTTCCTAGGTCCGGACAGGCCTAATTCACCCCTCCACTTT
.	.	TRBV7-9	TRBJ1-1	CASSPSRQDTEAFF	TGTGCCAGCAGCCCAAGCCGACAGGACACTGAAGCTTTCTTT
.	.	TRBV15	TRBJ2-5	CATSFRRGGETQYF	TGTGCCACCAGTTTTCGAAGGGGGGGAGAGACCCAGTACTTC
TRBD1	.	TRBV6-6	TRBJ1-2	CASSSSRDSSGYTF	TGTGCCAGCAGTTCTAGCCGGGACAGTAGTGGCTACACCTTC
TRBD1	.	TRBV6-5	TRBJ2-7	CASSRPGTGREQYF	TGTGCCAGCAGTCGTCCCGGGACAGGGCGCGAGCAGTACTTC
.	.	TRBV9	TRBJ1-2	CASSLTGGANYGYTF	TGTGCCAGCAGCTTAACTGGAGGAGCTAACTATGGCTACACCTTC
.	.	TRBV9	TRBJ1-4	CASSEGHDGLMGEKLFF	TGTGCCAGCAGCGAGGGACACGACGGGCTAATGGGAGAAAAACTGTTTTTT
.	few	TRBV5-6	TRBJ1-3	CASNSRWGGGNTIYF	TGTGCCAGCAACTCACGGTGGGGGGGTGGAAACACCATATATTTT